This T cell receptor (beta chain) was identified during a study of cytomegalovirus exposure and HLA in healthy donors. The PCR had 60 Vbeta and 13 Jbeta primers. This table comes from immunoSEQ multiplex PCR, and its TCRdb copy is limited to in-frame clones, with some not included. Of some 130,000 clones listed, 80% are singletons. This clone was detected once. As yet, its antigen is unknown. The CDR3 spans 12 residues. Germline CDR1 is MDHEN and CDR2 is SYDVKM. Trimming left V 5 bases short and J 3 bases short, with 8 bases between. Overall study results and limits: TCR beta V- and J-gene trimming, according to a later analysis, was linked to a missense DCLRE1C variant.

The material sequenced was PBMCs. This sequence was found in a man aged 25 to 40 in good health and CMV-seronegative. This chain connects TRBV28 to TRBJ2-7, with TRBD2 as a possible D gene (5 bases). The CDR3 nucleotides are TGTGCCAGCAGTAGCGGATTCTACGAGCAGTACTTC. This encodes CASSSGFYEQYF.